This TCR beta chain was profiled in a study of shared clonotypes between healthy human individuals. Looked up from germline, CDR1 is LNHNV and CDR2 is YYDKDF (reference sequence). The J segment lost 0 bases and the V segment lost 2 bases, leaving 7 bases of the junction unmatched. The CDR3 runs 18 residues. As concerns this clone: The antigen remains undetermined.

Several immunoSEQ plates received, in even portions, the genomic DNA of each subset. Clones were read by immunoSEQ multiplex PCR, and TCRdb kept only the in-frame ones, dropping some. The top ten clones hold approximately 1.5% of a sample with 950,000 to 1,300,000 clones, about 75% of them seen once. Findings and caveats of the study: Collection of samples was limited to blood; tissue repertoires likely differ. The sharing of 4.5% to 5% of naive CD4 clonotypes was seen across a handful of donors.

This chain connects TRBV15 to TRBJ1-6; 7 bases align to TRBD1. Sequenced input: memory CD4+ T cells sorted from blood. Specified subset: CD45RA-negative fraction. The sequence was collected from a man between 18 and 29 years old in good health. Here the CDR3 reads CATSRLGTVSSYNSPLHF. The CDR3 region has the DNA TGTGCCACCAGCAGACTAGGGACAGTAAGCTCCTATAATTCACCCCTCCACTTT.